This passage covers 3 T cell receptor beta chains from one sample sequenced in a study of blood T cell repertoires in COVID-19. Data came from immunoSEQ multiplex PCR; TCRdb stores just in-frame clones and leaves some out. The sample records around 230,000 clones, around four fifths being singletons. The sample taken for sequencing was peripheral blood. The receptors stem from a woman aged 45-60 years with acute or convalescent COVID-19.

V and J are TRBV10-3 and TRBJ2-5, with 11 bases fitting TRBD2. The CDR3 contains 15 residues. V shed 0 bases, J shed 4 bases, and the junction held 1 base outside the gene matches. CDR1 is ENHRY, CDR2 SYGVKD, per germline. This chain's CDR3 is CAISESTSGRETQYF. The DNA of the CDR3 is TGTGCCATCAGTGAGTCAACTAGCGGGAGAGAGACCCAGTACTTC.

The chain links TRBV19 to TRBJ2-7; D possibly corresponds to TRBD1 (5 bases). This CDR3 has 14 amino acids. V lost 7 bases, J lost 2 bases, and 15 bases lay in between. CDR1 LNHDA and CDR2 SQIVND come from the germline V gene (reference sequence). The CDR3 spells CASISTVGPYEQYF. For the CDR3, the DNA is TGTGCCAGTATCTCGACAGTTGGGCCCTACGAGCAGTACTTC.

The V gene is TRBV4-1, the J gene TRBJ2-7; TRBD2 aligns across 7 bases. In germline, CDR1 is MGHRA, CDR2 YSYEKL. The CDR3 sequence is 15 residues long. Germline trimming cut 6 bases from V and 3 bases from J; bases unmatched to any gene: 11. The CDR3 spells CASSHAGDPFYEQYF. CDR3 sequence (DNA): TGCGCCAGCAGTCACGCGGGAGACCCCTTCTACGAGCAGTACTTC.